The 29 T cell receptor beta chains reported below all come from one sample, sequenced in a study of CD8 T cells in Susac syndrome. RNA was extracted with the RNeasy kit, and a quantity of roughly 0.5 to 1 ug was reverse transcribed using random hexamers. TCRdb redid the calling of the immunoSEQ multiplex PCR reads with MiXCR, one entry per CDR3 protein. The sample includes roughly 150,000 distinct CDR3 sequences, approximately 94% of them seen just once. Sequencing used CD8+ T cells from PBMCs. Receptors originate from a human donor with multiple sclerosis.

The rearrangement links TRBV6-2 or TRBV6-3 to TRBJ2-1; D may correspond to TRBD1 or TRBD2 (5 bases each). Germline assignment: CDR1 MNHEY and CDR2 SVGEGT. The CDR3 is 12 residues long. With 6 bases removed from V and 10 bases from J, the gap between germline ends came to 13 bases. The CDR3 bases are TGTGCCAGCAGAGCAGTTTGGGACGAGCAGTTCTTC. Protein: CASRAVWDEQFF.

This clonotype appeared once. The V call is TRBV6-5, the J call TRBJ2-7; D unresolved. Germline loops: CDR1 MNHEY, CDR2 SVGAGI. Trimming cost V 2 bases and J 2 bases, with 7 bases left between them. The CDR3 has 13 amino acids. This CDR3 reads CASSYDGAYEQYF. The CDR3 region has the DNA TGTGCCAGCAGTTACGATGGAGCCTACGAGCAGTACTTC.

This sequence joins TRBV20-1 and TRBJ2-7; TRBD2 matches 7 bases. The CDR3 has 13 residues. The germline CDR1 and CDR2 sequences are DFQATT and SNEGSKA (reference sequence). V dropped 6 bases and J dropped 3; count of bases not matched to a gene: 8. The CDR3 protein is CSAGGGVNYEQYF. The CDR3 DNA reads as TGCAGTGCGGGGGGAGGGGTTAACTACGAGCAGTACTTC.

The count of this clonotype is one. The chain carries TRBV30 and TRBJ2-5; D possibly uses TRBD1 or TRBD2 (5 bases each). V lost 2 bases and J lost 3, with 16 bases in between. This CDR3 is 15 amino acids long. Germline lookup yields CDR1 GTSNPN and CDR2 SVGIG (reference sequence). CDR3 amino acids: CAWSYGRGDKETQYF. CDR3 DNA sequence: TGTGCCTGGAGTTACGGACGGGGCGATAAAGAGACCCAGTACTTC. The whole variable domain, filled in from reference TRBV30 and TRBJ2-5, reads SQTIHQWPATLVQPVGSPLSLECTVEGTSNPNLYWYRQAAGRGLQLLFYSVGIGQISSEVPQNLSASRPQDRQFILSSKKLLLSDSGFYLCAWSYGRGDKETQYFGPGTRLLVL.

The chain uses TRBV4-1 and TRBJ1-1, with 8 bases aligning to TRBD1. The CDR3 has 20 amino acids. J lost 1 base, V lost 4 bases, and 20 bases had no gene match. Germline V lookup: CDR1 MGHRA, CDR2 YSYEKL. CDR3 region: CASSRRPGSRRQGANTEAFF. The CDR3 DNA sequence: TGCGCCAGCAGCCGTAGACCAGGGAGTCGACGTCAGGGGGCGAACACTGAAGCTTTCTTT.

V usage is TRBV12-3 or TRBV12-4 and J usage is TRBJ1-6, with 9 bases identical to TRBD1. The CDR3 covers 16 residues. V trimming: 6 bases; J trimming: 10 bases; junction bases outside the gene matches: 13. The CDR3 coding sequence is TGTGCCAGCAGGCCAAAAGGACAGGGGCTCCTCTCACCCCTCCACTTT. This encodes CASRPKGQGLLSPLHF.

The genes are TRBV20-1 and TRBJ1-2, with 7 bases matching TRBD1. The length of the CDR3 is 16 residues. Germline CDR1 is DFQATT and CDR2 is SNEGSKA (reference sequence). V was pared by 3 bases and J by 5 bases, with 15 bases of the junction left unmatched. The CDR3 loop is CSASFDRDSTPYGYTF. The CDR3 region has the DNA TGCAGTGCTAGTTTTGACAGGGACTCGACACCTTATGGCTACACCTTC.

This sequence joins TRBV7-8 and TRBJ2-3; D might be TRBD1 or TRBD2, each matching 6 bases. Looked up from germline, CDR1 is SGHVS and CDR2 is FQNEAQ. The CDR3 is made up of 17 amino acids. Trimming removed 7 bases at V and 0 bases at J, with 20 bases between. CDR3 residues: CASMGRGGITSTDTQYF. CDR3 sequence (DNA): TGTGCCAGCATGGGTCGAGGGGGGATTACTAGCACAGATACGCAGTATTTT.

This chain links TRBV9 with TRBJ2-7, with 10 bases that match TRBD2. Unmatched junction bases numbered 4, after V lost 4 bases and J lost 3 bases. Germline-derived CDR1 and CDR2 are SGDLS and YYNGEE. CDR3 length: 14 residues. CDR3 sequence (DNA): TGTGCCAGCAGCAGGACTAGCGGAAACTACGAGCAGTACTTC. It translates to CASSRTSGNYEQYF.

In regard to this clonotype: The junction departs from germline at one end; a sequencing error may be responsible. The rearrangement joins TRBV25-1 to TRBJ1-1; no firm D call. Per germline, CDR1 MGHDK and CDR2 SYGVNS. This CDR3 has 15 amino acids. The CDR3 region has the DNA TGTGCCAGCAGTTCCTATCAGGAAGGAAACACTGAAGCCTTCTTT. It yields the protein CASSSYQEGNTEAFF.

The rearrangement uses TRBV2 and TRBJ2-7, with D perhaps TRBD1 (6 bases). Germline V gene sequence: CDR1 SNHLY, CDR2 FYNNEI. This CDR3 region has 12 residues. Trimming took off 8 bases at V and 5 bases at J, with 13 bases between the two ends. The CDR3 loop is CASLTGKNEQYF. The CDR3 DNA sequence: TGTGCCAGCCTAACAGGGAAAAACGAGCAGTACTTC.

J is TRBJ2-5 and V is TRBV28; a weak D match, TRBD1 (5 bases). This CDR3 is 14 amino acids long. V lost 5 bases, J lost 7 bases, and 17 bases lay in between. The germline CDR1 and CDR2 sequences are MDHEN and SYDVKM. CDR3 DNA: TGTGCCAGCAGTACCTTCCACAGCCAGGGGACCCAGTACTTC. Protein: CASSTFHSQGTQYF.

The chain recombines TRBV5-1 with TRBJ2-2; D may be TRBD1 or TRBD2 (5 bases each). Germline V lookup: CDR1 SGHRS, CDR2 YFSETQ. The germline V and J ends were trimmed by 0 bases and 8 bases, with 14 bases remaining between them. This CDR3 comprises 15 residues. CDR3 sequence: CASSLEGTFTGELFF. The DNA of the CDR3 is TGCGCCAGCAGCTTGGAAGGGACCTTCACGGGGGAGCTGTTTTTT.

The genes are TRBV20-1 and TRBJ2-3; D is unclear. Between the trimmed V and J ends, which lost 1 base and 2 bases, there was a span of 7 bases. Germline V gene sequence: CDR1 DFQATT, CDR2 SNEGSKA (reference sequence). This CDR3 has 13 amino acids. The CDR3 is CSARGDLTDTQYF. As DNA, the CDR3 is TGCAGTGCTAGAGGTGACCTCACAGATACGCAGTATTTT.

The chain joins TRBV4-2 to TRBJ1-6; weak D call: TRBD1 (5 bases). Germline values: CDR1 LGHNA, CDR2 YNFKEQ. V was cut by 0 bases and J by 7 bases, with 10 bases left in between. This CDR3 comprises 15 residues. In DNA, the CDR3 is TGTGCCAGCAGCCAAGAGGGACCGCCAAATTCACCCCTCCACTTT. This codes for CASSQEGPPNSPLHF.

The CDR3: CASSLTSVAYEQYF. The CDR3, as DNA: TGTGCCAGTAGCCTAACTAGCGTCGCCTACGAGCAGTACTTC. The chain uses TRBV19 and TRBJ2-7; 7 nucleotides line up with TRBD2. This CDR3 spans 14 amino acids. Losses at the gene ends were 6 bases for V and 2 bases for J; bases not matched to a gene: 7. The V gene's germline CDR1 is LNHDA and CDR2 SQIVND (reference sequence). Complete variable domain (other parts from reference TRBV19 and TRBJ2-7): DGGITQSPKYLFRKEGQNVTLSCEQNLNHDAMYWYRQDPGQGLRLIYYSQIVNDFQKGDIAEGYSVSREKKESFPLTVTSAQKNPTAFYLCASSLTSVAYEQYFGPGTRLTVT.

This chain uses TRBV5-6 with TRBJ1-1, with D perhaps matching TRBD1 (5 bases). The CDR3 is made up of 12 amino acids. V dropped 3 bases and J dropped 6 bases, with 9 bases sitting between them. CDR1 SGHDT and CDR2 YYEEEE come from the germline V gene. DNA for the CDR3: TGTGCCAGCAGCTATGGGGGACCTGAAGCTTTCTTT. Its translation: CASSYGGPEAFF. Drawing the rest from reference TRBV5-6 and TRBJ1-1, the complete variable domain is DAGVTQSPTHLIKTRGQQVTLRCSPKSGHDTVSWYQQALGQGPQFIFQYYEEEERQRGNFPDRFSGHQFPNYSSELNVNALLLGDSALYLCASSYGGPEAFFGQGTRLTVV.

The V call is TRBV15, the J call TRBJ2-7; 9 bases agree with TRBD1. This CDR3 spans 13 amino acids. V shed 4 bases and J 4 bases; nucleotides not matched to a gene: 2. Germline CDR1 and CDR2: LNHNV and YYDKDF (reference sequence). CDR3 residues: CATSTGQGYEQYF. The CDR3 DNA is TGTGCCACCAGCACGGGACAGGGATACGAGCAGTACTTC.

DNA for the CDR3: TGTGCCACCAGGTTCACAGATACGCAGTATTTT. This gives the protein CATRFTDTQYF. The chain has TRBV15 and TRBJ2-3, with no clear D. Looked up from germline, CDR1 is LNHNV and CDR2 is YYDKDF (reference sequence). This CDR3 spans 11 amino acids. Trimming stripped 6 bases from V and 2 bases from J, with 3 bases between.

This clonotype has a single count. A junction end diverges from the germline sequence, so it may reflect a read error. The V call is TRBV4-3, the J call TRBJ2-1; 9 bases fit TRBD1. Germline V gene data show CDR1 as LGHNA and CDR2 as YSLEER. There are 15 residues in the CDR3. The CDR3 DNA sequence: TGCGCCAGCAGCGAAGACAGGGGGGACTACAATGAGCAGTTCTTC. Residues: CASSEDRGDYNEQFF.

This chain connects TRBV3-1 to TRBJ2-7, with TRBD1 matching over 9 bases. CDR1 and CDR2 from the germline V gene are LGHDT and YNNKEL (reference sequence). Unmatched junction bases numbered 9, after V lost 4 bases and J lost 5 bases. The CDR3 is made up of 15 amino acids. The CDR3 loop reads CASSPTYWDRDEQYF. For the CDR3, the DNA is TGTGCCAGCAGCCCCACTTATTGGGACAGGGACGAGCAGTACTTC.

The V call is TRBV28, the J call TRBJ1-5; D call uncertain. Trimming took 3 bases from V and 6 from J, leaving 12 bases between them. Looked up from germline, CDR1 is MDHEN and CDR2 is SYDVKM. This CDR3 has 14 residues. CDR3 amino acids: CASSFGNDRQPQHF. The DNA of the CDR3 is TGTGCCAGCAGTTTTGGAAATGATCGTCAGCCCCAGCATTTT.

J is TRBJ1-6 and V is TRBV28; TRBD1 agrees at 7 bases. V shed 2 bases, J shed 10 bases, and the junction held 2 bases outside the gene matches. The CDR3 spans 13 residues. The germline V gene has CDR1 MDHEN and CDR2 SYDVKM. This CDR3 reads CASSLQGESPLHF. CDR3 DNA: TGTGCCAGCAGTTTACAGGGGGAATCACCCCTCCACTTT.

The chain combines TRBV27 with TRBJ2-7; TRBD1 aligns across 10 bases. Germline CDR1 is MNHEY and CDR2 is SMNVEV (reference sequence). Germline trimming cut 8 bases from V and 5 bases from J; bases unmatched to any gene: 9. The CDR3 is 14 residues long. CDR3 bases: TGTGCCAGCCATCCCGGGACAGGGGTCCACGAGCAGTACTTC. The encoded protein is CASHPGTGVHEQYF.

The chain joins TRBV3-1 to TRBJ1-2; D call uncertain. The ends were cut back, 0 bases at V and 0 bases at J, with 8 bases in the middle. The germline CDR1 and CDR2 sequences are LGHDT and YNNKEL (reference sequence). This CDR3 comprises 15 residues. CDR3 in amino acids: CASSQDRWANYGYTF. Written as DNA, the CDR3 is TGTGCCAGCAGCCAAGATCGCTGGGCTAACTATGGCTACACCTTC.

The count of this clonotype is one. The chain couples TRBV27 to TRBJ2-7, with 8 nucleotides matching TRBD1. Germline-derived CDR1 and CDR2 are MNHEY and SMNVEV (reference sequence). Unmatched junction bases numbered 14, after V lost 6 bases and J lost 7 bases. The CDR3 has 15 residues. In nucleotides, the CDR3 is TGTGCCAGCAGCTCCCGAGGACAGGGAGGTAGGGAGCAGTACTTC. It encodes CASSSRGQGGREQYF.

The V call is TRBV4-1, the J call TRBJ1-5, with TRBD1 matching over 7 bases. Trimming took 0 bases from V and 3 from J; bases not matched to a gene: 8. The germline V gene has CDR1 MGHRA and CDR2 YSYEKL. The CDR3 consists of 17 residues. CDR3 DNA: TGCGCCAGCAGCCAAGACCCGGGACAGAATTACAATCAGCCCCAGCATTTT. It specifies CASSQDPGQNYNQPQHF.

The sample holds a few counts of this clonotype. V and J are TRBV9 and TRBJ2-5, with 8 bases lining up with TRBD2. Germline CDR1 and CDR2: SGDLS and YYNGEE. Trimming at V came to 4 bases and at J to 2 bases, leaving 7 bases not matched to a gene. The CDR3 totals 15 residues. The DNA for the CDR3 is TGTGCCAGCAGCATTAGCGGGGCGACACAAGAGACCCAGTACTTC. It yields the protein CASSISGATQETQYF.

The J gene is TRBJ1-5, the V gene TRBV15; D ambiguous. This CDR3 contains 13 residues. Germline V gives CDR1 LNHNV, CDR2 YYDKDF (reference sequence). The V gene lost 3 bases and the J gene lost 9 bases, with 12 bases spanning the gap. CDR3 sequence reads: CATSSKFGVPQHF. As DNA, the CDR3 is TGTGCCACCAGCAGTAAGTTCGGGGTGCCCCAGCATTTT.